Following are 15 T cell receptor beta chains from one sample sequenced in a study of control samples from healthy donors and cancer patients. The method was immunoSEQ multiplex PCR; TCRdb's version includes in-frame clones alone and lacks a portion of them. The table records about 160,000 clones, roughly 94% of them present only once. Material: PBMCs. The receptors stem from a man aged 55 to 69 with colorectal cancer.

This clone was seen just once. This chain joins TRBV5-1 and TRBJ2-3; no definite D call. Germline V gives CDR1 SGHRS, CDR2 YFSETQ. The V and J ends lost 4 bases and 2 bases respectively, with 11 bases between them. This CDR3 has 14 residues. The CDR3 loop reads CASSARLSTDTQYF. In nucleotides, the CDR3 is TGCGCCAGCAGCGCGAGGCTCTCCACAGATACGCAGTATTTT.

This clone was observed once. Germline is not matched at one junction end, which may reflect a read error. V usage is TRBV6-6 and J usage is TRBJ1-3; maybe TRBD1 (6 bases). Germline CDR1 reads MNHNY; CDR2 reads SVGAGI (reference sequence). The CDR3 has 14 residues. CDR3 loop: CASKTGGSGSTIYF. In DNA form, the CDR3 reads TGTGCCAGCAAGACGGGGGGCTCTGGAAGCACCATATATTTT.

The chain is built from TRBV19 and TRBJ1-2, with D unresolved. The CDR3 consists of 12 residues. V was clipped by 10 bases and J by 3 bases, with 12 bases between them. CDR1 and CDR2 (germline): LNHDA, SQIVND (reference sequence). Here the CDR3 reads CAILTDYYGYTF. In DNA form, the CDR3 reads TGTGCCATTTTGACCGACTACTATGGCTACACCTTC.

The rearrangement links TRBV12-3 or TRBV12-4 to TRBJ2-7, with TRBD2 identical over 10 bases. J gave up 6 bases and V 6 bases, and 5 bases lay outside the gene matches. The CDR3 length is 13 residues. CDR3 residues: CASRELAGGEQYF. The CDR3 DNA reads as TGTGCCAGCAGAGAGTTAGCGGGGGGCGAGCAGTACTTC.

J is TRBJ2-5 and V is TRBV24-1, with 15 bases matching TRBD2. Germline CDR1 and CDR2: KGHDR and SFDVKD. Trimming cost V 7 bases and J 5 bases; bases outside gene matches: 7. The CDR3 totals 16 residues. DNA for the CDR3: TGTGCCACCAGCAGGGGACTAGCGGGGGGCGGGGAGACCCAGTACTTC. Protein sequence: CATSRGLAGGGETQYF.

This chain uses TRBV5-1 with TRBJ1-3; possibly TRBD1 for D (5 bases). The CDR3 totals 17 residues. Trimming removed 0 bases from V and 4 bases from J, with 17 bases in between. Germline V gene lookup returns CDR1 SGHRS and CDR2 YFSETQ. DNA of the CDR3: TGCGCCAGCAGCTTGGGACAGAAGAAGGGAACGGGAAACACCATATATTTT. Translated: CASSLGQKKGTGNTIYF.

The chain joins TRBV19 to TRBJ1-1; 7 nucleotides align to TRBD1. This CDR3 region has 14 residues. J lost 4 bases, V lost 5 bases, and 7 bases had no gene match. Germline CDR1 reads LNHDA; CDR2 reads SQIVND (reference sequence). The CDR3 loop is CASSFTGAGTEAFF. As DNA, the CDR3 is TGTGCCAGTAGTTTCACAGGGGCGGGCACTGAAGCTTTCTTT.

This chain's CDR3 is CAWSWDGVRSYNSPLHF. The CDR3 nucleotides are TGTGCCTGGAGTTGGGACGGAGTACGCTCCTATAATTCACCCCTCCACTTT. The chain employs TRBV30 and TRBJ1-6, with D perhaps matching TRBD1 (5 bases). Germline CDR1 is GTSNPN and CDR2 is SVGIG (reference sequence). This CDR3 has 17 residues. Deletions cut 2 bases from V and 0 bases from J, with 14 bases between.

The chain recombines TRBV7-2 with TRBJ2-5; 8 bases line up with TRBD2. V shed 5 bases and J 1 base; nucleotides not matched to a gene: 12. Per germline, CDR1 SGHTA and CDR2 FQGNSA. The CDR3 extends over 17 amino acids. CDR3: CASSPPRAGAFQETQYF. The CDR3 coding sequence is TGTGCCAGCAGCCCCCCCCGAGCGGGGGCCTTCCAAGAGACCCAGTACTTC. Looking up the rest from reference TRBV7-2 and TRBJ2-5 gives the full variable domain: GAGVSQSPSNKVTEKGKDVELRCDPISGHTALYWYRQSLGQGLEFLIYFQGNSAPDKSGLPSDRFSAERTGGSVSTLTIQRTQQEDSAVYLCASSPPRAGAFQETQYFGPGTRLLVL.

This chain uses TRBV27 with TRBJ2-7; 10 bases agree with TRBD1. The CDR3 totals 15 residues. Germline V gene sequence: CDR1 MNHEY, CDR2 SMNVEV (reference sequence). Germline trimming cut 6 bases from V and 1 base from J; bases unmatched to any gene: 6. The CDR3 region has the DNA TGTGCCAGCAGGCAAGACAGGGGGCTTTCCTACGAGCAGTACTTC. Its translation is CASRQDRGLSYEQYF.

The V gene is TRBV11-2, the J gene TRBJ2-5; D perhaps matches TRBD1 (6 bases). The V and J ends lost 5 bases and 2 bases respectively, with 12 bases between them. CDR3 length equals 14 residues. Germline V gene sequence: CDR1 SGHAT, CDR2 FQNNGV. The DNA of the CDR3 is TGTGCCAGCAGCAAGAGGACAGCTCAAGAGACCCAGTACTTC. It codes for CASSKRTAQETQYF.

V and J are TRBV7-2 and TRBJ2-3; tentative D call: TRBD2 (6 bases). CDR1 and CDR2 from the germline V gene are SGHTA and FQGNSA. This CDR3 contains 14 residues. V was pared by 5 bases and J by 11 bases, with 20 bases between. This CDR3 is CASSPRWGVQGQYF. The DNA of the CDR3 is TGTGCCAGCAGCCCTCGGTGGGGGGTTCAAGGGCAGTATTTT.

The chain employs TRBV5-6 and TRBJ2-5; TRBD1 agrees at 10 bases. This CDR3 region has 16 residues. Losses at the gene ends were 4 bases for V and 4 bases for J; bases not matched to a gene: 10. CDR1 is SGHDT and CDR2 is YYEEEE in the germline V gene. CDR3 DNA sequence: TGTGCCAGCAGCCCTCCGGGGACAGGGGTCCGAGAGACCCAGTACTTC. Its protein product is CASSPPGTGVRETQYF. Full variable domain (remainder filled in from reference TRBV5-6 and TRBJ2-5): DAGVTQSPTHLIKTRGQQVTLRCSPKSGHDTVSWYQQALGQGPQFIFQYYEEEERQRGNFPDRFSGHQFPNYSSELNVNALLLGDSALYLCASSPPGTGVRETQYFGPGTRLLVL.

V gene TRBV3-1 (or the pseudogene TRBV3-2) combines with J gene TRBJ2-1; maybe TRBD2 (6 bases). The CDR3 has 16 amino acids. Germline V CDR1 and CDR2: LGHDT, YNNKEL (reference sequence). V was clipped by 0 bases and J by 3 bases, with 12 bases between them. The CDR3: CASSQDSGGHYNEQFF. The CDR3 bases are TGTGCCAGCAGCCAAGATTCCGGGGGTCACTACAATGAGCAGTTCTTC.

This chain uses TRBV5-6 with TRBJ2-2, with D perhaps TRBD1 (6 bases). V lost 4 bases, J lost 1 base, and 17 bases lay in between. Germline CDR1 reads SGHDT; CDR2 reads YYEEEE. The CDR3 has 17 amino acids. CDR3 protein: CASSRRTTGQNTGELFF. Written as DNA, the CDR3 is TGTGCCAGCAGCCGGCGGACGACGGGACAGAACACCGGGGAGCTGTTTTTT.